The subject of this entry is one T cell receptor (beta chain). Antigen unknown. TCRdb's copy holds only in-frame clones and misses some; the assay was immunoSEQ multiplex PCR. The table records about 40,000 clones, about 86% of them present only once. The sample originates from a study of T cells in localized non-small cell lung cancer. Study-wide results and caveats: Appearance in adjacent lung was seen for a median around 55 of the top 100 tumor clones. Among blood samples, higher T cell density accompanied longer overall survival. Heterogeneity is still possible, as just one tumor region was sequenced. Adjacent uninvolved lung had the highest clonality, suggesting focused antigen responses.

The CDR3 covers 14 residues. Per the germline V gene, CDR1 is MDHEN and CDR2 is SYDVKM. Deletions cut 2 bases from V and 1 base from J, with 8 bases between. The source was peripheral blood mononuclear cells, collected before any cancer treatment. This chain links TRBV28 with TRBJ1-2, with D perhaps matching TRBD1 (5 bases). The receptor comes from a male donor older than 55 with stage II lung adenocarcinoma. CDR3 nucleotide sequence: TGTGCCAGCAGTTTAGCCGGGGGTAACTATGGCTACACCTTC. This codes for CASSLAGGNYGYTF.